This T cell receptor beta chain was sequenced in a study of CXCR3-negative and CXCR3-positive naive CD8 T cells. The germline CDR1 and CDR2 sequences are SGHDN and FVKESK. The CDR3 is made up of 15 amino acids. The TRB libraries of cDNA were built by UMI-labeled 5' RACE. TCRdb re-analyzed the 5' RACE reads; it lists each CDR3 protein once, without DNA. The sample has 65,000 to 75,000 distinct CDR3 sequences. This TCR was sampled from a human donor in good health. Some clones in this sample may be carry-over from other donors' samples. This chain connects TRBV14 to TRBJ2-1; without DNA, the TCRdb call of TRBD1 cannot be checked. The sequenced sample was naive CXCR3- CD8+ T cells from blood. The subset: CD45RO-CCR7+CD27+CD95- naive CD8+ T cells lacking CXCR3 (TNR3-). The CDR3 reads CASRPYGGSSNEQFF. Drawing the rest from reference TRBV14 and TRBJ2-1, the complete variable domain is EAGVTQFPSHSVIEKGQTVTLRCDPISGHDNLYWYRRVMGKEIKFLLHFVKESKQDESGMPNNRFLAERTGGTYSTLKVQPAELEDSGVYFCASRPYGGSSNEQFFGPGTRLTVL.